This is a list of T cell receptor beta chains from one sample in a study of monozygotic twins with inflammatory bowel disease. For each CDR3 protein, TCRdb gives one entry from its re-call of the 5' RACE reads, without DNA. The repertoire table contains about 380,000 distinct CDR3 sequences. Source material: blood. Receptors originate from a human donor with ulcerative colitis or Crohn's disease, or a healthy co-twin of an affected twin (not recorded which). CDR3s include the opening cysteine and the closing phenylalanine or tryptophan.

CDR3 protein: CASSLTRTLGEQFF
V gene: TRBV12-3/TRBV12-4
J gene: TRBJ2-1

CDR3 protein: CASSIGTGTDTQYF
V gene: TRBV5-1
J gene: TRBJ2-3

CDR3 protein: CASSAIEGLNYEQYF
V gene: TRBV19
J gene: TRBJ2-7

CDR3 protein: CASSYSGVETQYF
V gene: TRBV7-2
J gene: TRBJ2-5

CDR3 protein: CASSSLQMGGNNEQFF
V gene: TRBV5-4
J gene: TRBJ2-1

CDR3 protein: CASSLTAGNQPQHF
V gene: TRBV12-3/TRBV12-4
J gene: TRBJ1-5

CDR3 protein: CASSLAGARQTQYF
V gene: TRBV7-2
J gene: TRBJ2-5

CDR3 protein: CASSQDQQKPNYGYTF
V gene: TRBV4-3
J gene: TRBJ1-2

CDR3 protein: CASSLTGGGRYNEQFF
V gene: TRBV12-3/TRBV12-4
J gene: TRBJ2-1

CDR3 protein: CASTPRISVEDTQYF
V gene: TRBV27
J gene: TRBJ2-3

CDR3 protein: CASSFPRGGRSYEQYF
V gene: TRBV7-9
J gene: TRBJ2-7

CDR3 protein: CASSITAGGLAYTGELFF
V gene: TRBV19
J gene: TRBJ2-2

CDR3 protein: CAWAPDMNTEAFF
V gene: TRBV30
J gene: TRBJ1-1

CDR3 protein: CASKLQGDYEQYF
V gene: TRBV27
J gene: TRBJ2-7

CDR3 protein: CASSPWDARTDTQYF
V gene: TRBV18
J gene: TRBJ2-3

CDR3 protein: CASSPPGQGRMNTGELFF
V gene: TRBV18
J gene: TRBJ2-2

CDR3 protein: CASSSGADTRNYGYTF
V gene: TRBV7-2
J gene: TRBJ1-2

CDR3 protein: CSAGGGHTGELFF
V gene: TRBV20-1
J gene: TRBJ2-2

CDR3 protein: CASSGTAYGYTF
V gene: TRBV27
J gene: TRBJ1-2

CDR3 protein: CASSLFGGGYEQYF
V gene: TRBV12-3/TRBV12-4
J gene: TRBJ2-7

CDR3 protein: CAWSTGWLAGGTQETQYF
V gene: TRBV30
J gene: TRBJ2-5

CDR3 protein: CASSQDGTRAGTPSYEQYF
V gene: TRBV4-3
J gene: TRBJ2-7